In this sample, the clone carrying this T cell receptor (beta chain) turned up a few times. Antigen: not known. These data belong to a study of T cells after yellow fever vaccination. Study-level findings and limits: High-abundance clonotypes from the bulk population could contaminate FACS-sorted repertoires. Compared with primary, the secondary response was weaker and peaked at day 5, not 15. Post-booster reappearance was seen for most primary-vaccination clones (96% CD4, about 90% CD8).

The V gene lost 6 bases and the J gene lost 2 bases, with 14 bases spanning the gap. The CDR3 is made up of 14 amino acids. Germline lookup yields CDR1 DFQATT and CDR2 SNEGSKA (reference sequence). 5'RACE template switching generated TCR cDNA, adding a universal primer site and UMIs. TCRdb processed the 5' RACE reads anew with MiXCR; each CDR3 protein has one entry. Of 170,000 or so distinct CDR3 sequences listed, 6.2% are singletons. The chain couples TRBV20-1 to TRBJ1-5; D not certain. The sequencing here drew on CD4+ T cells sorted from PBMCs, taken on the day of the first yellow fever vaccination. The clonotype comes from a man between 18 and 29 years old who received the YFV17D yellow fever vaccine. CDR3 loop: CSAKSPSGNQPQHF. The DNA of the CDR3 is TGCAGTGCGAAGAGCCCCAGTGGCAATCAGCCCCAGCATTTT.